The sequence of this T cell receptor (beta chain) was determined in a study of shared clonotypes between healthy human individuals. The DNA input per sorted-subset replicate PCR was approximately 210 ng, corresponding to around 28,000 T cell genomes. The protocol was immunoSEQ multiplex PCR, while the TCRdb copy is restricted to in-frame clones and leaves out a portion. The table records about 1.5 million clones, approximately 98% of them present only once. Memory CD4+ cells were the fraction left after CD45RA+ naive selection. CDR1 is MDHEN, CDR2 SYDVKM, per germline. CDR3 length: 14 amino acids. V lost 3 bases and J lost 5, with 13 bases in between.

The clonotype originates from a man in his thirties or forties in good health. Sequencing input: naive CD4+ T cells sorted from blood. The subset is: CD45RA+ positively selected. The chain joins TRBV28 to TRBJ1-1; possibly TRBD1 for D (5 bases). CDR3 nucleotides: TGTGCCAGCAGTTTTAGAGGGGCGGGAACTGAAGCTTTCTTT. Residues: CASSFRGAGTEAFF. Supplemented by reference TRBV28 and TRBJ1-1, the full variable domain reads DVKVTQSSRYLVKRTGEKVFLECVQDMDHENMFWYRQDPGLGLRLIYFSYDVKMKEKGDIPEGYSVSREKKERFSLILESASTNQTSMYLCASSFRGAGTEAFFGQGTRLTVV.